The rows below give T cell receptor beta chains drawn from one sample of a study of breast tumors, draining lymph nodes, adjacent tissues. TCRdb independently ran MiXCR on the multiplex PCR reads; one entry per CDR3 protein. The repertoire has about 140,000 distinct CDR3 sequences, around a third of them found once; the top ten carry 2% to 2.5%. Sample: axillary lymph node tissue. These receptors all stem from a female donor with breast cancer. Some clones in this sample may be carry-over from other donors' samples. CDR3s include the opening cysteine and the closing phenylalanine or tryptophan. The order of the fields is D gene, clone size, J gene, V gene, CDR3 DNA, CDR3 protein. A D gene is named only where the DNA matches it firmly. Only part of the rows carry a size: once, few, many, or a class if the clone is expanded.

-	many	TRBJ2-1	TRBV20-1	TGCAGTGCGAAAAAAGGGATTGGGCAGTTCTTC	CSAKKGIGQFF
-	many	TRBJ2-6	TRBV5-1	TGCGCCAGCAGCCCGGGATCTTTCTCTGGGGCCAACGTCCTGACTTTC	CASSPGSFSGANVLTF
-	many	TRBJ2-3	TRBV6-6	TGTGCCAGCAGTTATCTACATGGACCCTGGAGCACAGATACGCAGTATTTT	CASSYLHGPWSTDTQYF
TRBD1	many	TRBJ1-2	TRBV12-3/TRBV12-4	TGTGCCAGCAGGAGCCAGGGGGGAAACTATGGCTACACCTTC	CASRSQGGNYGYTF
-	-	TRBJ2-7	TRBV20-1	TGCAGTGCGACCTCCGCCGGCACCAGGGGAGAGCAGTACTTC	CSATSAGTRGEQYF
-	many	TRBJ2-5	TRBV7-2	TGTGCCAGCAGCTTAAGGGGGGGGACAACCGAGACCCAGTACTTC	CASSLRGGTTETQYF
-	-	TRBJ1-2	TRBV6-9	TGTGCCAGCAGTCAAGCGGGAGGCCTCCTAGGCGGCTACACCTTC	CASSQAGGLLGGYTF
-	many	TRBJ2-5	TRBV29-1	TGCAGCGTTGAACCGCAGGGGTACCAAGAGACCCAGTACTTC	CSVEPQGYQETQYF
-	many	TRBJ2-2	TRBV5-6	TGTGCCAGCAGCTTTTGGGTCCCCGGGGAGCTGTTTTTT	CASSFWVPGELFF
TRBD1	-	TRBJ2-7	TRBV5-6	TGTGCCAGCAGCTTCCCCGGGACAGGGTTGTACGAGCAGTACTTC	CASSFPGTGLYEQYF
-	many	TRBJ1-2	TRBV6-5	TGTGCCAGCAGTTCCTCGACGGGTTCTAACTATGGCTACACCTTC	CASSSSTGSNYGYTF
-	-	TRBJ1-5	TRBV28	TGTGCCAGCAGACCCCTTGAGGGGGGAAATCAGCCCCAGCATTTT	CASRPLEGGNQPQHF
TRBD1	-	TRBJ1-2	TRBV12-3/TRBV12-4	TGTGCCAGCAGTTTCAGGGGGGATCCGGGGGACTATGGCTACACCTTC	CASSFRGDPGDYGYTF
TRBD2	few	TRBJ2-3	TRBV7-8	TGTGCCAGCACCGGGGGGGGGGCGCGGGGCACAGATACGCAGTATTTT	CASTGGGARGTDTQYF
-	-	TRBJ2-7	TRBV2	TGTACCAGCAAGCCTCCGGGACGGAGCTACGAGCAGTACTTC	CTSKPPGRSYEQYF
-	many	TRBJ1-5	TRBV27	TGCAGGAATCAGCCCCAGCATTTT	CRNQPQHF
TRBD1	-	TRBJ1-2	TRBV7-3	TGTGCCAGCAGCTTAAAGCTTGGACAGGGTGCTAACTATGGCTACACCTTC	CASSLKLGQGANYGYTF
-	many	TRBJ1-2	TRBV5-1	TGCGCCAGCAGCTTGGCCAGGGCAAACTATGGCTACACCTTC	CASSLARANYGYTF
TRBD2	many	TRBJ2-7	TRBV20-1	TGCAGTGCTAGAGTCGCTAGCGGGGGGTACGAGCAGTACTTC	CSARVASGGYEQYF
-	many	TRBJ1-2	TRBV30	TGTGCCTGGAATAATGACAGGAACTATGGCTACACCTTC	CAWNNDRNYGYTF
-	many	TRBJ2-2	TRBV5-6	TGTGCCAGCAGCTTGGCCGGCACCGGGGAGCTGTTTTTT	CASSLAGTGELFF
TRBD2	many	TRBJ2-2	TRBV4-2	TGTGCCAGCAGCCAGACCGCGTTAGCGGGGCTTGTCGGGGAGCTGTTTTTT	CASSQTALAGLVGELFF
TRBD1	many	TRBJ1-2	TRBV18	TGTGCCAGCTCATCGGGACAGGGTGAGGGTGGCTACACCTTC	CASSSGQGEGGYTF
TRBD1	many	TRBJ1-5	TRBV20-1	TGCAGTGCTATCCCCCGGGACAGGCCGAATCAGCCCCAGCATTTT	CSAIPRDRPNQPQHF
-	many	TRBJ1-2	TRBV19	TGTGCCAGTAGTACTGGAACGGGGGTAGGCTACACCTTC	CASSTGTGVGYTF
TRBD2	-	TRBJ2-2	TRBV27	TGTGCCAGCAGTTTCCGACTAGCCGACACCGGGGAGCTGTTTTTT	CASSFRLADTGELFF
TRBD1	many	TRBJ1-6	TRBV7-3	TGTGCCAGCAGCTCGGCGAGACAGGGACAGAATTCACCCCTCCACTTT	CASSSARQGQNSPLHF
-	many	TRBJ2-1	TRBV5-1	TGCGCCAGCAGCTCAGGACAGCGGTCCTACAATGAGCAGTTCTTC	CASSSGQRSYNEQFF
-	many	TRBJ1-2	TRBV24-1	TGTGCCACCAGTGATTTAACAGGGCGCGGCTACACCTTC	CATSDLTGRGYTF
TRBD1	-	TRBJ2-1	TRBV6-6	TGTGCCGGCAGTCACCGACAGGGAAGGGAGCAGTTCTTC	CAGSHRQGREQFF
-	many	TRBJ1-4	TRBV5-5	TGTGCCAGCAGCTTGGTTCCAGATCGGGGTGAAAAACTGTTTTTT	CASSLVPDRGEKLFF
TRBD1	many	TRBJ1-6	TRBV7-3	TGTGCCAGCAGCCCGGGACAGGGTGTGTCACCCCTCCACTTT	CASSPGQGVSPLHF
-	many	TRBJ1-3	TRBV4-1	TGCGCCAGCAGACCTAGGGGTAGGTCTGGAAACACCATATATTTT	CASRPRGRSGNTIYF
-	many	TRBJ1-6	TRBV12-5	TGTGCTAGTGGCCCATACCCAGGCTCCTATAATTCACCCCTCCACTTT	CASGPYPGSYNSPLHF
TRBD1	many	TRBJ1-5	TRBV6-5	TGTGCCAGCAGTCCATGGACAGGGCATAACAATCAGCCCCAGCATTTT	CASSPWTGHNNQPQHF
-	many	TRBJ2-2	TRBV4-1	TGCGCCAGCAGCCAAGATCGACTGGGGACGAACACCGGGGAGCTGTTTTTT	CASSQDRLGTNTGELFF
TRBD1	many	TRBJ1-2	TRBV28	TGTGCCAGCAGCTCCGTACAGGGGGTCTATGGCTACACCTTC	CASSSVQGVYGYTF
-	many	TRBJ2-7	TRBV6-5	TGTGCCAGCACGAGTAGCTCCTACGAGCAGTACTTC	CASTSSSYEQYF
-	few	TRBJ1-1	TRBV10-2	TGCGCCAGCAGGGACGACATGAGGGACACTGAAGCTTTCTTT	CASRDDMRDTEAFF
-	-	TRBJ1-2	TRBV9	TGTGCCAGCAGTTTAGGGCAGCCGCGGTATGGCTACACCTTC	CASSLGQPRYGYTF
TRBD1	many	TRBJ2-3	TRBV5-1	TGCGCCACCAAGGCCGGGACAGCCACAGATACGCAGTATTTT	CATKAGTATDTQYF
-	-	TRBJ1-3	TRBV3-1	TGCGCCGGCAGCCAAGGGGGGCAGGGCCCTGGAAACACCATATATTTT	CAGSQGGQGPGNTIYF
-	once	TRBJ2-3	TRBV7-2	TGTGCCAGCAGCTTAGACCAACAGGGTTGGGGCTACAATGAGCAGTATTTT	CASSLDQQGWGYNEQYF
TRBD2	many	TRBJ2-7	TRBV6-1	TGTGCCAGCAGTGAAGCTCCTAGCGGAGAGTACTACGAGCAGTACTTC	CASSEAPSGEYYEQYF
-	-	TRBJ2-7	TRBV5-5	TGTGCCAGCAGCCTGGCGGGGGCGGAAGGACGGGAGCAGTACTTC	CASSLAGAEGREQYF
TRBD2	-	TRBJ2-1	TRBV20-1	TGCAGTGCTTCTAGCGGGGGGCTTAGCTCCTACAATGAGCAGTTCTTC	CSASSGGLSSYNEQFF
-	many	TRBJ2-3	TRBV6-5	TGTGCCAGCAGTCACTCGTATGGACTCTACACAGATACGCAGTATTTT	CASSHSYGLYTDTQYF
-	-	TRBJ2-7	TRBV6-5	TGTGCCAGCCGTCGATTAGGGGTACTCTGCGAGCAGTACTTC	CASRRLGVLCEQYF
-	-	TRBJ1-2	TRBV25-1	TGTGCCAGTTCGCGCAGTGGGGGGTATGGCTACACCTTC	CASSRSGGYGYTF
TRBD1	many	TRBJ1-2	TRBV6-1	TGTGCCAGCAGTGAATGGCAGGGGGCTGGAGGCTACACCTTC	CASSEWQGAGGYTF
-	-	TRBJ2-3	TRBV7-6	TGTGCCAGCAGCTTAGGGTTAGGGACAGATACGCAGTATTTT	CASSLGLGTDTQYF
-	many	TRBJ2-3	TRBV5-1	TGCGCCAGCAGCTTGTTCGGCAGGGGAACAGATACGCAGTATTTT	CASSLFGRGTDTQYF
-	-	TRBJ1-6	TRBV7-9	TGTGCCAGCAGCTTAGCCAGGGAGTCACCCCTCCACTTT	CASSLARESPLHF
-	many	TRBJ1-6	TRBV12-3/TRBV12-4	TGTGCCAGCAGTTTAGCGAGGCAGGGTAATTCACCCCTCCACTTT	CASSLARQGNSPLHF
TRBD1	many	TRBJ2-3	TRBV12-5	TGTGCTAGTGGACCGACAGGGGGCGGGGATACGCAGTATTTT	CASGPTGGGDTQYF
-	-	TRBJ1-1	TRBV20-1	TGCAGTGCTAGGACTAATTTGAACACTGAAGCTTTCTTT	CSARTNLNTEAFF
-	-	TRBJ1-1	TRBV2	TGTGCCAGCCCCTCCGATTTTGCGGGATTCAACACTGAAGCTTTCTTT	CASPSDFAGFNTEAFF
TRBD2	many	TRBJ2-6	TRBV6-6	TGTGCCAGCAGTCACTCGGGGGGGGCTGGGGCCAACGTCCTGACTTTC	CASSHSGGAGANVLTF